The 3 T cell receptor beta chains below were found in one sample sequenced in a study of kidney transplant recipient with SARS-CoV-2 infection. TCRdb reanalysed the reads using MiXCR and keeps one entry per CDR3 protein. The sample has about 250,000 distinct CDR3 sequences; 25% to 35% are singletons. The sequencing used a blood sample, collected at baseline and between days 110 and 120 from a kidney transplant recipient. The source is a male patient in his 30s who had COVID-19 and was a kidney transplant recipient. Among the T cells, some may be from the graft donor.

Concerning this clonotype itself: A single base separates this from a much larger clone, so it may be a read error. The chain has TRBV28 and TRBJ1-5; perhaps TRBD1 as D (5 bases). With 6 bases removed from V and 5 bases from J, the gap between germline ends came to 17 bases. This CDR3 contains 15 residues. Per germline, CDR1 MDHEN and CDR2 SYDVKM. The DNA for the CDR3 is TGTGCCAGCAGAGGCACAGGCCAACGCGATCAGCCCCAGCATTTT. It specifies CASRGTGQRDQPQHF. The complete variable domain, with remaining parts taken from reference TRBV28 and TRBJ1-5, reads DVKVTQSSRYLVKRTGEKVFLECVQDMDHENMFWYRQDPGLGLRLIYFSYDVKMKEKGDIPEGYSVSREKKERFSLILESASTNQTSMYLCASRGTGQRDQPQHFGDGTRLSIL.

This clonotype was picked up a small number of times. V is TRBV5-6 and J is TRBJ1-2, with D perhaps matching TRBD1 (6 bases). The CDR3 runs 16 residues. V was clipped by 7 bases and J by 4 bases, with 23 bases between them. Germline CDR1 is SGHDT and CDR2 is YYEEEE. CDR3 nucleotides: TGTGCCAGCGGGGGGCACAATAGTCGAAAGACCTATGGCTACACCTTC. Its translation: CASGGHNSRKTYGYTF.

This clonotype showed up many times. This chain links TRBV6-5 with TRBJ1-1, with D maybe TRBD1 (6 bases). The V gene lost 7 bases and the J gene lost 0 bases, with 9 bases spanning the gap. The CDR3 loop spans 13 amino acids. Germline values: CDR1 MNHEY, CDR2 SVGAGI. The CDR3 sequence is CASTRGLNTEAFF. Here the CDR3 DNA reads TGTGCCAGCACCAGGGGATTGAACACTGAAGCTTTCTTT.